Listed here are 12 T cell receptor beta chains from one sample, sequenced in a study of cytomegalovirus exposure and HLA in healthy donors (dated by TCRdb to about 2017). Library generation was performed with the immunoSEQ multiplex PCR assay. For the multiplex PCR, a mixture combining 60 forward primers for TCR Vbeta segments and 13 reverse primers for TCR Jbeta segments was used. TCRdb stores this immuneACCESS table with in-frame sequences only. Part of the clones is absent; in the studies checked, under half of the shortfall reflects unresolved V genes, and no reason is known for the rest. The sample records about 210,000 clones, 70% to 80% of which are singletons. The biggest ten clones account for 14% of the sample. The specimen was PBMCs. The receptors come from a woman younger than 45 in good health and CMV-seropositive.

The rearrangement uses TRBV5-1 and TRBJ2-7; D is possibly TRBD2 (7 bases). Germline lookup yields CDR1 SGHRS and CDR2 YFSETQ. With 4 bases removed from V and 4 bases from J, the gap between germline ends came to 18 bases. CDR3 length: 15 amino acids. The CDR3 DNA follows: TGCGCCAGCAGCCCGAGGGGGGCGCGGGGGTACGAGCAGTACTTC. Its protein is CASSPRGARGYEQYF.

The table lists this clone with a few counts. The V call is TRBV5-4, the J call TRBJ2-2; TRBD2 agrees at 10 bases. Germline loops: CDR1 SGHNT, CDR2 YYREEE (reference sequence). There are 15 residues in the CDR3. The V segment lost 5 bases and the J segment 3 bases; nucleotides outside the gene matches: 4. The CDR3 sequence: CASRGLAGDTGELFF. CDR3 in DNA: TGTGCCAGCAGGGGGCTAGCGGGAGACACCGGGGAGCTGTTTTTT.

The rearrangement joins TRBV7-9 to TRBJ1-2; 9 positions agree with TRBD1. Germline values: CDR1 SEHNR, CDR2 FQNEAQ (reference sequence). Trimming took 7 bases from V and 0 from J; bases not matched to a gene: 9. This CDR3 is 16 amino acids long. The CDR3 sequence is CASTSPGQGPNYGYTF. The CDR3 region has the DNA TGTGCCAGCACTTCCCCGGGACAGGGTCCTAACTATGGCTACACCTTC.

J is TRBJ2-2 and V is TRBV9, with 7 bases identical to TRBD1. V shed 3 bases, J shed 8 bases, and the junction held 13 bases outside the gene matches. The CDR3 has 16 residues. Germline V gene data show CDR1 as SGDLS and CDR2 as YYNGEE. CDR3 region: CASSEAPDPGGGELFF. The CDR3 coding sequence is TGTGCCAGCAGCGAGGCACCGGACCCAGGGGGTGGGGAGCTGTTTTTT.

The V gene is TRBV27, the J gene TRBJ1-4; no reliable D call. V was pared by 0 bases and J by 8 bases, with 13 bases between. This CDR3 spans 15 amino acids. Germline V CDR1 and CDR2: MNHEY, SMNVEV (reference sequence). The CDR3 loop reads CASSLSLGLDEKLFF. The CDR3 DNA reads TGTGCCAGCAGTTTATCGTTAGGACTGGACGAAAAACTGTTTTTT.

This rearrangement joins TRBV7-9 to TRBJ2-7; 8 nucleotides match TRBD1. The V gene's germline CDR1 is SEHNR and CDR2 FQNEAQ (reference sequence). The length of the CDR3 is 15 residues. J lost 5 bases, V lost 0 bases, and 6 bases had no gene match. The CDR3 DNA is TGTGCCAGCAGCTTAGCTAGGCCAGGGGGCCACGAGCAGTACTTC. Its protein is CASSLARPGGHEQYF.

This chain uses TRBV7-9 with TRBJ2-1; the match to TRBD2 covers 7 bases. CDR1 is SEHNR and CDR2 is FQNEAQ in the germline V gene (reference sequence). The CDR3 extends over 15 amino acids. Trimming took 3 bases from V and 0 from J; bases not matched to a gene: 2. The CDR3, as DNA: TGTGCCAGCAGCTTTGGGGGGGGCTCCTACAATGAGCAGTTCTTC. This translates into CASSFGGGSYNEQFF.

The chain recombines TRBV7-3 with TRBJ2-2, with 7 bases lining up with TRBD1. V was clipped by 4 bases and J by 7 bases; unmatched bases: 9. The length of the CDR3 is 15 residues. Germline V gene sequence: CDR1 SGHTA, CDR2 FQGTGA. CDR3 sequence (DNA): TGTGCCAGCAGCTCCCGACAGGGTTCCCACGGGGAGCTGTTTTTT. Its translation: CASSSRQGSHGELFF.

The V gene is TRBV19, the J gene TRBJ1-1; 8 bases align to TRBD1. This CDR3 contains 14 residues. With V trimmed by 4 bases and J by 2 bases, 3 bases remained unmatched. Germline CDR1 and CDR2: LNHDA and SQIVND (reference sequence). CDR3 residues: CASSSRGPNTEAFF. Written as DNA, the CDR3 is TGTGCCAGTAGTAGCAGGGGGCCCAACACTGAAGCTTTCTTT.

V and J are TRBV21-1 and TRBJ1-2; the table names TRBD1, a call not compared with the DNA. TRBV21-1 is a pseudogene. The CDR3 runs to 18 residues. The CDR3 region has the DNA TGTGCCAGCAGCTCCTCCCACAGGGCAATCCGGGACCCCAAGGAATACACCTTC. It specifies CASSSSHRAIRDPKEYTF.

This clone has a single count. This sequence joins TRBV12-5 and TRBJ2-1; 8 bases fit TRBD1. Germline lookup yields CDR1 LGHNT and CDR2 FRNRAP. With 0 bases clipped from V and 8 bases from J, the junction kept 9 bases outside the gene matches. The CDR3 spans 16 residues. The CDR3 is CASGLVPRTGFDEQFF. CDR3 nucleotide sequence: TGTGCTAGTGGTTTGGTACCGAGGACAGGGTTTGATGAGCAGTTCTTC.

V and J are TRBV4-1 and TRBJ2-2; TRBD2 is a possible D gene (6 bases). The CDR3 spans 15 residues. V was cut by 0 bases and J by 7 bases, with 12 bases left in between. CDR1 and CDR2 from the germline V gene are MGHRA and YSYEKL. CDR3 amino acids: CASSQEVVAVGELFF. CDR3 sequence (DNA): TGCGCCAGCAGCCAAGAGGTTGTAGCGGTCGGGGAGCTGTTTTTT.